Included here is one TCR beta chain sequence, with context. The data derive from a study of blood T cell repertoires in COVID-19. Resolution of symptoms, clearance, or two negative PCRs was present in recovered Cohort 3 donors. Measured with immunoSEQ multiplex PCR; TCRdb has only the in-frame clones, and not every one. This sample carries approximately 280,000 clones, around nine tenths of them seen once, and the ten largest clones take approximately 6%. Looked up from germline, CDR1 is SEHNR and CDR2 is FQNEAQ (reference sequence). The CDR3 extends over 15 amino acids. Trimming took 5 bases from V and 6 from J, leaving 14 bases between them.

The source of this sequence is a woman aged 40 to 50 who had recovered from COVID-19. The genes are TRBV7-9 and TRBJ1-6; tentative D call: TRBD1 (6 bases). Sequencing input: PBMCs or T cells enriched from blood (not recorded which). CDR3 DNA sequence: TGTGCCAGCAGCCCGTCACAGGGTAGTAATTCACCCCTCCACTTT. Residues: CASSPSQGSNSPLHF.